Below are 16 T cell receptor beta chains sequenced from a single sample in a study of T cells in Graves' hyperthyroidism and ophthalmopathy. TCR beta CDR3 sequences were amplified from RNA transcripts. The HTBI set primed first-round TCR CDR3 RT-PCR. Using its own MiXCR run on the multiplex PCR reads, TCRdb lists one record per CDR3 protein. The sample has 550,000 to 600,000 distinct CDR3 sequences; approximately 16% are singletons. The sequenced material came from blood. The receptor set was obtained from a woman aged 18-30 years with Graves' hyperthyroidism.

The chain is built from TRBV5-6 and TRBJ2-3; weak D call: TRBD2 (5 bases). This CDR3 contains 14 residues. Looked up from germline, CDR1 is SGHDT and CDR2 is YYEEEE. Trimming cost V 0 bases and J 4 bases, with 9 bases left between them. The CDR3 spells CASSLGRVSDTQYF. The CDR3 nucleotides are TGTGCCAGCAGCTTGGGGCGGGTATCAGATACGCAGTATTTT.

Many counts were recorded for this clonotype. The J gene is TRBJ2-1, the V gene TRBV11-1; D gene uncertain. The CDR3 spans 16 residues. Germline CDR1 is SGHAT and CDR2 is FQDESV (reference sequence). V was clipped by 5 bases and J by 7 bases, with 21 bases between them. Here the CDR3 DNA reads TGTGCCAGCAGCGTTGACCGAGGCCCCTCTTTAAATGAGCAGTTCTTC. Residues: CASSVDRGPSLNEQFF.

The J gene is TRBJ2-1, the V gene TRBV20-1; 8 bases are a match to TRBD2. V shed 3 bases, J shed 3 bases, and the junction held 7 bases outside the gene matches. From germline, CDR1 is DFQATT and CDR2 SNEGSKA (reference sequence). This CDR3 region has 15 residues. CDR3 region: CSARTGGVDYNEQFF. For the CDR3, the DNA is TGCAGTGCTAGGACGGGGGGGGTTGACTACAATGAGCAGTTCTTC.

This clonotype was counted once. V and J are TRBV28 and TRBJ2-7, with a possible D match to TRBD1 (6 bases). The CDR3 consists of 15 residues. V lost 3 bases, J lost 3 bases, and 15 bases lay in between. The germline gives CDR1 MDHEN, CDR2 SYDVKM. CDR3 amino acids: CASSFWAGVNYEQYF. CDR3 in DNA: TGTGCCAGCAGTTTTTGGGCAGGGGTTAACTACGAGCAGTACTTC.

The rearrangement uses TRBV20-1 and TRBJ2-3, with 11 bases aligning to TRBD2. The CDR3 is 15 amino acids. Germline V gives CDR1 DFQATT, CDR2 SNEGSKA (reference sequence). V shed 2 bases and J 5 bases; nucleotides not matched to a gene: 6. The CDR3: CSARLLAGVGDTQYF. The CDR3 coding sequence is TGCAGTGCTAGACTACTAGCGGGAGTGGGAGATACGCAGTATTTT.

As for this clonotype: A much larger clone differs from this one at a single base, so this may be a read error. This chain uses TRBV5-1 with TRBJ2-7, with 8 bases that match TRBD2. CDR1 is SGHRS and CDR2 is YFSETQ in the germline V gene. CDR3 length equals 16 residues. The CDR3 DNA is TGCGCCTCCTGCATGGGGACTAGTAGGAGCTCCTACGAGCTGTACTTC. Translated, it gives CASCMGTSRSSYELYF.

J is TRBJ1-4 and V is TRBV12-3 or TRBV12-4; 12 bases map to TRBD1. V lost 6 bases and J lost 8; bases outside the gene matches: 7. This CDR3 has 15 amino acids. CDR3 amino acids: CASSVGQGAREKLFF. CDR3 in DNA: TGTGCCAGCAGCGTGGGACAGGGGGCGAGGGAAAAACTGTTTTTT.

This clonotype has more than one count but fewer than ten. Its ends do not fully match the called genes, so a read error is possible. V usage is TRBV7-2 and J usage is TRBJ1-1, with 7 bases lining up with TRBD1. The CDR3 consists of 15 residues. Germline-derived CDR1 and CDR2 are SGHTA and FQGNSA. The DNA of the CDR3 is TGTGCCAGCACCTATTCAGCACAGGGGAACACTGAAGCTTCCTTT. It translates to CASTYSAQGNTEASF.

The chain has TRBV11-2 and TRBJ2-3; D possibly corresponds to TRBD1 (5 bases). Trimming took off 0 bases at V and 3 bases at J, with 13 bases between the two ends. Germline-derived CDR1 and CDR2 are SGHAT and FQNNGV. The CDR3 loop spans 16 amino acids. CDR3 sequence reads: CASSLDWQGSTDTQYF. CDR3 bases: TGTGCCAGCAGCTTAGATTGGCAGGGCTCAACAGATACGCAGTATTTT.

The chain couples TRBV12-3 or TRBV12-4 to TRBJ1-2, with D maybe TRBD1 (6 bases). V lost 6 bases and J lost 8, with 13 bases in between. The CDR3 has 12 residues. CDR3 region: CASSPQGLGYTF. DNA for the CDR3: TGTGCCAGCAGCCCACAGGGACTCGGCTACACCTTC.

This clonotype was counted between two and nine times. The chain joins TRBV10-3 to TRBJ2-2, with 10 bases matching TRBD1. This CDR3 contains 16 residues. V was clipped by 0 bases and J by 7 bases; unmatched bases: 5. CDR1 is ENHRY and CDR2 is SYGVKD in the germline V gene. The CDR3 loop is CAISESRTGGFGELFF. The CDR3 DNA sequence: TGTGCCATCAGTGAGTCCAGGACAGGGGGTTTCGGGGAGCTGTTTTTT.

There are a few counts of this clonotype. The CDR3 DNA is TGTGCCAGCTCACCACTAGCGGGAGTATTTAATGAGCAGTTCTTC. Translating gives CASSPLAGVFNEQFF. This sequence joins TRBV18 and TRBJ2-1; 9 nucleotides align to TRBD2. Germline values: CDR1 KGHSH, CDR2 LQKENI. V was pared by 1 base and J by 7 bases, with 5 bases of the junction left unmatched. This CDR3 comprises 15 residues.

About this clonotype itself: Compared with germline, one end of the junction differs, possibly owing to a read error. V gene TRBV3-1 combines with J gene TRBJ2-1; TRBD1 aligns across 7 bases. CDR1 and CDR2 from the germline V gene are LGHDT and YNNKEL (reference sequence). The CDR3 runs to 15 residues. CDR3 protein: CVSSQAQGSYNEQFF. The CDR3 bases are TGTGTCAGCAGCCAGGCACAGGGGTCCTACAATGAGCAGTTCTTC.

This clonotype was observed many times. The genes are TRBV30 and TRBJ2-7; 7 bases are a match to TRBD1. This CDR3 has 14 residues. Germline V lookup: CDR1 GTSNPN, CDR2 SVGIG (reference sequence). Germline trimming cut 2 bases from V and 6 bases from J; bases unmatched to any gene: 10. The CDR3 spells CAWSWDSLSLEQYF. The CDR3 nucleotides read TGTGCCTGGAGTTGGGACAGCCTCTCTCTCGAGCAGTACTTC.

This clonotype was counted many times. V usage is TRBV2 and J usage is TRBJ2-7; 7 positions agree with TRBD2. There are 12 residues in the CDR3. Germline V lookup: CDR1 SNHLY, CDR2 FYNNEI. V was clipped by 6 bases and J by 6 bases; unmatched bases: 5. The CDR3 spells CASRTTSAEQYF. CDR3 in DNA: TGTGCCAGCAGAACAACTAGCGCCGAGCAGTACTTC.

The gene calls are TRBV18 and TRBJ2-7; D may be TRBD1 or TRBD2 (6 bases each). The V end was cut by 1 base, the J end by 3 bases, with 10 bases between. CDR3 length: 14 amino acids. Per the germline V gene, CDR1 is KGHSH and CDR2 is LQKENI. The CDR3 coding sequence is TGTGCCAGCTCACCACGAGAGGGGGGCTACGAGCAGTACTTC. It translates to CASSPREGGYEQYF.